Here is one T cell receptor beta chain with its context. This sample is drawn from a study of blood T cell repertoires in COVID-19. Study at large: Donors in the United States, Italy and Spain gave samples during acute or convalescent COVID-19. Sample material is recorded as cDNA or gDNA derived from T cells, B-cell-depleted T cells, or PBMCs.

Authors' methods: Amplification of reference gene primers provided the estimated nucleated cell counts. Generated by immunoSEQ multiplex PCR, the TCRdb table keeps only in-frame clones and is missing some. The V and J calls and clone size are taken from that table; D and trimming were inferred from the DNA. This sample has about 210,000 clones, with around three quarters found just once. V was pared by 3 bases and J by 1 base, with 12 bases between. Germline assignment: CDR1 KGHSH and CDR2 LQKENI. The CDR3 consists of 16 residues. The TCR originated in a woman in her sixties or seventies with acute or convalescent COVID-19. The genes are TRBV18 and TRBJ2-2, with a possible D match to TRBD1 (6 bases). The sample taken for sequencing was peripheral blood. CDR3 sequence (DNA): TGTGCCAGCTCACCCCCCCTGGGACAGAACACCGGGGAGCTGTTTTTT. Protein product: CASSPPLGQNTGELFF.